A selection of T cell receptor beta chains follows, all from one sample in a study of T cells of healthy individuals. TCRdb ran MiXCR on the 5' RACE reads and lists one entry per CDR3 protein. Of about 41,000 distinct CDR3 sequences in the sample, about 4.5% are singletons; the top ten hold less than 9.5%. These receptors all stem from a human donor in good health. Each CDR3 is given with its conserved first and last residue. Fields, in order: D gene, V gene, clone size, J gene, CDR3 protein, CDR3 DNA. The D gene is left open where the match is weak. Size tells how often a clone was seen (once, few, many) or the class of an expanded clone, and some rows leave it out.

D: NA; V: TRBV19; size: NA; J: TRBJ1-5; CDR3: CASSMGAENQPQHF; DNA: TGTGCCAGTAGTATGGGGGCAGAGAATCAGCCCCAGCATTTT
D: TRBD1; V: TRBV6-5; size: many; J: TRBJ1-5; CDR3: CATSGGGNQPQHF; DNA: TGTGCCACCTCAGGGGGTGGCAATCAGCCCCAGCATTTT
D: NA; V: TRBV30; size: NA; J: TRBJ1-2; CDR3: CAWKRGTEMYYGYTF; DNA: TGTGCCTGGAAAAGGGGGACGGAGATGTACTATGGCTACACCTTC
D: NA; V: TRBV4-3; size: many; J: TRBJ2-7; CDR3: CASSHVTDSYEQYF; DNA: TGCGCCAGCAGCCACGTGACAGATTCCTACGAGCAGTACTTC
D: NA; V: TRBV4-1; size: many; J: TRBJ2-5; CDR3: CASSQVLRETQYF; DNA: TGCGCCAGCAGCCAAGTCTTGCGAGAGACCCAGTACTTC
D: NA; V: TRBV29-1; size: NA; J: TRBJ1-1; CDR3: CSVASQGLGTEAFF; DNA: TGCAGCGTTGCTTCTCAGGGGCTGGGCACTGAAGCTTTCTTT
D: NA; V: TRBV9; size: many; J: TRBJ1-2; CDR3: CASSVMTTPNYGYTF; DNA: TGTGCCAGCAGCGTGATGACGACACCTAACTATGGCTACACCTTC
D: NA; V: TRBV27; size: many; J: TRBJ2-7; CDR3: CASSLGRAVYEQYF; DNA: TGTGCCAGCAGTTTAGGCAGGGCCGTCTACGAGCAGTACTTC
D: TRBD1; V: TRBV30; size: many; J: TRBJ2-5; CDR3: CACSTGGETQYF; DNA: TGTGCCTGCTCCACAGGGGGTGAGACCCAGTACTTC
D: TRBD2; V: TRBV5-5; size: many; J: TRBJ2-1; CDR3: CASSLREGYNEQFF; DNA: TGTGCCAGCAGCTTGAGGGAGGGGTACAATGAGCAGTTCTTC
D: NA; V: TRBV12-3/TRBV12-4; size: NA; J: TRBJ2-1; CDR3: CASNVYHSYNEQFF; DNA: TGTGCCAGCAACGTATACCACTCCTACAATGAGCAGTTCTTC
D: NA; V: TRBV4-3; size: many; J: TRBJ1-5; CDR3: CASSQDKHQPQHF; DNA: TGCGCCAGCAGCCAAGACAAGCATCAGCCCCAGCATTTT
D: TRBD2; V: TRBV2; size: NA; J: TRBJ2-1; CDR3: CASRRGLAGVNEQFF; DNA: TGTGCCAGCAGGAGAGGACTAGCGGGGGTTAATGAGCAGTTCTTC
D: NA; V: TRBV12-1; size: NA; J: TRBJ1-5; CDR3: CASSVGSGSNQPQHF; DNA: NA
D: TRBD1; V: TRBV3-1; size: few; J: TRBJ1-1; CDR3: CASSYRQGDTEAFF; DNA: TGTGCCAGCAGCTATAGACAGGGAGACACTGAAGCTTTCTTT
D: NA; V: TRBV4-2; size: many; J: TRBJ2-2; CDR3: CASSPWTANTGELFF; DNA: TGTGCCAGCAGCCCATGGACGGCGAACACCGGGGAGCTGTTTTTT
D: TRBD2; V: TRBV12-3/TRBV12-4; size: many; J: TRBJ2-5; CDR3: CASRGTTQETQYF; DNA: TGTGCCAGCAGGGGGACTACCCAAGAGACCCAGTACTTC
D: TRBD1; V: TRBV7-6; size: many; J: TRBJ2-1; CDR3: CASSRELDRVNEQFF; DNA: TGTGCCAGCAGCCGGGAGTTGGACAGGGTAAATGAGCAGTTCTTC
D: TRBD1; V: TRBV25-1; size: many; J: TRBJ2-1; CDR3: CASRGTGGNEQFF; DNA: TGTGCCAGCAGAGGGACAGGGGGCAATGAGCAGTTCTTC
D: TRBD1; V: TRBV12-3/TRBV12-4; size: many; J: TRBJ1-4; CDR3: CASAISTGTGISTNEKLFF; DNA: TGTGCCAGCGCGATATCGACCGGGACAGGGATCTCAACTAATGAAAAACTGTTTTTT
D: TRBD1; V: TRBV10-2; size: few; J: TRBJ2-7; CDR3: CATGQGCPYEQYF; DNA: TGCGCCACGGGACAGGGGTGTCCGTACGAGCAGTACTTC
D: TRBD1; V: TRBV20-1; size: NA; J: TRBJ2-7; CDR3: CSARVGQGNEQYF; DNA: TGCAGTGCTAGAGTGGGACAGGGCAACGAGCAGTACTTC
D: NA; V: TRBV3-2; size: many; J: TRBJ2-1; CDR3: CASSQDGDRFF; DNA: TGTGCCAGCAGCCAAGATGGGGATAGGTTCTTC
D: NA; V: TRBV12-3/TRBV12-4; size: many; J: TRBJ2-5; CDR3: CASSYGGLQETQYF; DNA: TGTGCCAGCAGCTACGGGGGCCTCCAGGAGACCCAGTACTTC
D: NA; V: TRBV19; size: few; J: TRBJ1-2; CDR3: CASSMSHGRANYGYTF; DNA: TGTGCCAGTAGTATGAGTCACGGCAGAGCTAACTATGGCTACACCTTC
D: NA; V: TRBV29-1; size: many; J: TRBJ2-3; CDR3: CSAIRLVTDTQYF; DNA: TGCAGCGCCATCAGACTAGTCACAGATACGCAGTATTTT
D: NA; V: TRBV29-1; size: many; J: TRBJ1-1; CDR3: CSVVATEAFF; DNA: TGCAGCGTTGTAGCGACTGAAGCTTTCTTT
D: NA; V: TRBV5-1; size: many; J: TRBJ2-7; CDR3: CASSLGQSFSYEQYF; DNA: TGCGCCAGCAGCTTGGGTCAGTCCTTTTCCTACGAGCAGTACTTC
D: TRBD1; V: TRBV20-1; size: many; J: TRBJ1-1; CDR3: CSARDQRQGGTEAFF; DNA: TGCAGTGCTAGAGATCAGCGACAGGGGGGCACTGAAGCTTTCTTT
D: TRBD2; V: TRBV20-1; size: medium-sized; J: TRBJ2-2; CDR3: CSARAPRGGDTGELFF; DNA: TGCAGTGCTAGAGCACCCCGGGGGGGCGACACCGGGGAGCTGTTTTTT
D: TRBD1; V: TRBV7-2; size: many; J: TRBJ2-7; CDR3: CASSPDRGFSYEQYF; DNA: TGTGCCAGCAGCCCGGACAGGGGATTCTCCTACGAGCAGTACTTC
D: TRBD1; V: TRBV2; size: NA; J: TRBJ2-2; CDR3: CASRPGTGRTGELFF; DNA: TGTGCCAGCAGGCCCGGGACAGGGAGGACCGGGGAGCTGTTTTTT
D: NA; V: TRBV20-1; size: many; J: TRBJ2-7; CDR3: CSARDSDGRRDYEQYF; DNA: TGCAGTGCTAGAGACAGTGACGGGAGACGGGACTACGAGCAGTACTTC
D: TRBD1; V: TRBV4-1; size: few; J: TRBJ2-4; CDR3: CASSQPGQGYKNIQYF; DNA: TGCGCCAGCAGCCAGCCGGGACAGGGTTACAAAAACATTCAGTACTTC
D: NA; V: TRBV6-2/TRBV6-3; size: NA; J: TRBJ1-2; CDR3: CASSTAWAGYTF; DNA: TGTGCCAGCAGTACCGCCTGGGCGGGCTACACCTTC
D: TRBD2; V: TRBV4-3; size: few; J: TRBJ2-3; CDR3: CASSQDSAGGGGNTQYF; DNA: TGCGCCAGCAGCCAAGATTCGGCGGGAGGTGGTGGGAATACGCAGTATTTT
D: NA; V: TRBV19; size: NA; J: TRBJ2-1; CDR3: CASSIPSTRSGYNEQFF; DNA: TGTGCCAGTAGTATCCCATCGACTAGGAGTGGCTACAATGAGCAGTTCTTC
D: NA; V: TRBV2; size: many; J: TRBJ1-2; CDR3: CASSNPGPDNSANYGYTF; DNA: TGTGCCAGCAGTAACCCCGGACCCGATAACTCAGCTAACTATGGCTACACCTTC
D: NA; V: TRBV27; size: many; J: TRBJ1-1; CDR3: CASSLGVGVNTEAFF; DNA: TGTGCCAGCAGTTTAGGGGTCGGGGTGAACACTGAAGCTTTCTTT
D: TRBD1; V: TRBV5-1; size: many; J: TRBJ1-2; CDR3: CASSPGQGVYGYTF; DNA: TGCGCCAGCAGCCCCGGACAGGGGGTCTATGGCTACACCTTC
D: NA; V: TRBV4-1; size: few; J: TRBJ2-3; CDR3: CASSDWDRGMDTQYF; DNA: TGCGCCAGCAGCGATTGGGACCGTGGGATGGATACGCAGTATTTT
D: NA; V: TRBV12-3/TRBV12-4; size: many; J: TRBJ1-6; CDR3: CASSGGSGRTHSPLHF; DNA: TGTGCCAGCAGTGGGGGTTCAGGGAGGACCCATTCACCCCTCCACTTT
D: NA; V: TRBV5-1; size: many; J: TRBJ1-1; CDR3: CASSPTGHTEAFF; DNA: TGCGCCAGCAGCCCGACAGGTCACACTGAAGCTTTCTTT
D: NA; V: TRBV15; size: many; J: TRBJ1-3; CDR3: CATSRFDSSGNTIYF; DNA: TGTGCCACCAGCAGATTCGACAGTTCTGGAAACACCATATATTTT
D: NA; V: TRBV12-3/TRBV12-4; size: NA; J: TRBJ2-3; CDR3: CASSFGLARGPDTQYF; DNA: TGTGCCAGCAGTTTTGGGCTAGCGAGGGGGCCAGATACGCAGTATTTT
D: TRBD2; V: TRBV9; size: many; J: TRBJ2-3; CDR3: CASSVSGPSTDTQYF; DNA: TGTGCCAGCAGCGTTAGCGGGCCAAGCACAGATACGCAGTATTTT
D: NA; V: TRBV6-5; size: many; J: TRBJ2-1; CDR3: CASSRFSEQFF; DNA: TGTGCCAGCAGCCGTTTTTCTGAGCAGTTCTTC
D: NA; V: TRBV19; size: many; J: TRBJ1-3; CDR3: CASTLGGSGNTIYF; DNA: TGTGCCAGCACCCTGGGGGGCTCTGGAAACACCATATATTTT
D: TRBD2; V: TRBV27; size: many; J: TRBJ2-7; CDR3: CASSSLAGDYEQYF; DNA: TGTGCCAGCAGCTCCCTGGCGGGGGACTACGAGCAGTACTTC